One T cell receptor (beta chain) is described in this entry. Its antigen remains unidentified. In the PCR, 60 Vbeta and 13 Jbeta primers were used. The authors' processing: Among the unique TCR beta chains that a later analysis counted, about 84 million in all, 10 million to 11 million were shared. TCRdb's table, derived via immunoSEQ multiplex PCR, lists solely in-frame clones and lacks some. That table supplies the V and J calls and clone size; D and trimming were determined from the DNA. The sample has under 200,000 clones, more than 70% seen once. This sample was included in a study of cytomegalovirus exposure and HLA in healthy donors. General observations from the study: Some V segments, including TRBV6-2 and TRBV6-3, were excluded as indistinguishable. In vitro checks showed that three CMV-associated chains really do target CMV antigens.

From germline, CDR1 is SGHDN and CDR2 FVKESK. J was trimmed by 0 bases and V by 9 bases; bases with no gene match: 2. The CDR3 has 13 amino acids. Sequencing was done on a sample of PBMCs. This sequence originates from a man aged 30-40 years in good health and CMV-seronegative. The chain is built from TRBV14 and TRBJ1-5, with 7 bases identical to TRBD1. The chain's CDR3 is CASGTDSNQPQHF. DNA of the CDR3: TGTGCCAGTGGGACAGATAGCAATCAGCCCCAGCATTTT. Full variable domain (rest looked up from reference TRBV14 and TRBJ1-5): EAGVTQFPSHSVIEKGQTVTLRCDPISGHDNLYWYRRVMGKEIKFLLHFVKESKQDESGMPNNRFLAERTGGTYSTLKVQPAELEDSGVYFCASGTDSNQPQHFGDGTRLSIL.